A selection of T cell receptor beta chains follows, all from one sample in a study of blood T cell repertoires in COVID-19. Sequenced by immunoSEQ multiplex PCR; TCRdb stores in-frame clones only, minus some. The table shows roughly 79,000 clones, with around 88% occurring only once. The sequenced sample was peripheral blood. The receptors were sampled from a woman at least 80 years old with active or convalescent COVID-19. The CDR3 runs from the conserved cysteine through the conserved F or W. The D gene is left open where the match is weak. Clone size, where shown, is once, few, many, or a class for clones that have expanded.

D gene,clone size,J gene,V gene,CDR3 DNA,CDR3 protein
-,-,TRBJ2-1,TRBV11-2,TGTGCCAGCAGCTTAGAATGGGGCGGGATTTACAATGAGCAGTTCTTC,CASSLEWGGIYNEQFF
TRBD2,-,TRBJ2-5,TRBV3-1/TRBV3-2,TGTGCCAGCAGCCAAGTCGAAGCGGGAGGAGAGACCCAGTACTTC,CASSQVEAGGETQYF
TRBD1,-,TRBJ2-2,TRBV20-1,TGCAGTGCTAGTACAGGGGAAAAAACCGGGGAGCTGTTTTTT,CSASTGEKTGELFF
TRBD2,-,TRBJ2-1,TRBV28,TGTGCCAGCAGTTTATGGTCTAGCGGGGTCAATGAGCAGTTCTTC,CASSLWSSGVNEQFF
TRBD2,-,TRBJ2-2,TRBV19,TGTGCCAGTAGTCCCCGAGCGGGAGGGCCCCCCGGGGAGCTGTTTTTT,CASSPRAGGPPGELFF
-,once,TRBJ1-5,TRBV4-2,TGTGCCAGCAGCCAAGAGCCCGGACAAAACCGGGATCAGCCCCAGCATTTT,CASSQEPGQNRDQPQHF
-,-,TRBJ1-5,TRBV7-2,TGTGCCAGCAGGGCCGACAGGTTCAATCAGCCCCAGCATTTT,CASRADRFNQPQHF
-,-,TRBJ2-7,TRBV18,TGTGCCAGCTCACCACCGAATATAGGGGGAGAGCAGTACTTC,CASSPPNIGGEQYF
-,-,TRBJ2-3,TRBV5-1,TGCGCCAGCAGCTTGCAGGGGCTCACAGATACGCAGTATTTT,CASSLQGLTDTQYF
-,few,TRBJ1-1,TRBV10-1,TGCGCCAGCAGTGAGTCCGACGGGCAGGTGGAACGAAGGGGCACTGAAGCTTTCTTT,CASSESDGQVERRGTEAFF
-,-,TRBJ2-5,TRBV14,TGTGCCAGCAGCCCCCTGGGGGGTTACCAAGAGACCCAGTACTTC,CASSPLGGYQETQYF
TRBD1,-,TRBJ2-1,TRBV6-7,TGTGCCAGACGATCGGGACAGGGGTGCAATGAGCAGTTCTTC,CARRSGQGCNEQFF
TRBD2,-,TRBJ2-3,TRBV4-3,TGCGCCAGCAGCCAAGAGGCTAGCGGGGGCGTAGATACGCAGTATTTT,CASSQEASGGVDTQYF
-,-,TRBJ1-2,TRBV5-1,TGCGCCAGCAGCTTGTCGGGGGAGGGAGGCTACACCTTC,CASSLSGEGGYTF
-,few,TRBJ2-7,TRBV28,TGTGCCAGCAGACCTTTCCGGGGACTTACTGCCTACGAGCAGTACTTC,CASRPFRGLTAYEQYF
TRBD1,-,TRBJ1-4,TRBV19,TGTGCCAGTACCATCCCGGGACAGCTTGATGAAAAACTGTTTTTT,CASTIPGQLDEKLFF
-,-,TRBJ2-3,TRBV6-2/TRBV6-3,TGTGCCAGCAGTTACTCGAGGATCAGGGGAGATACGCAGTATTTT,CASSYSRIRGDTQYF
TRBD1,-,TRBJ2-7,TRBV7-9,TGTGCCAGCAGCGGGGGGACAGGGAACTCCTACGAGCAGTACTTC,CASSGGTGNSYEQYF
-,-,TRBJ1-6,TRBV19,TGTGCCAGTGTAACAGGGAATTCACCCCTCCACTTT,CASVTGNSPLHF